This TCR beta chain stems from a study of cytomegalovirus exposure and HLA in healthy donors. PCR primers comprised 60 Vbeta and 13 Jbeta primers. Original processing methods: An analysis that came later counted 73 million or so unique TCR beta chains, 10 million to 11 million shared. This table comes from immunoSEQ multiplex PCR, and its TCRdb copy is limited to in-frame clones, with some not included. That table supplies the V and J calls and clone size; D and trimming were determined from the DNA. The sample shows around 200,000 clones, 80% of them seen only once. This clone was observed a handful of times. What it recognizes is unknown. Study-wide points: The authors enumerated 164 TCR beta chains as linked to cytomegalovirus. TRBV6-2, TRBV6-3 and some other V segments were excluded as indistinguishable.

In germline, CDR1 is MNHNS, CDR2 SASEGT. V lost 1 base and J lost 3; bases outside the gene matches: 5. This CDR3 comprises 16 residues. The chain has TRBV6-1 and TRBJ2-7, with 11 nucleotides matching TRBD2. Sequencing was performed on PBMCs. This clonotype was sampled from a boy aged 10-17 years in good health and CMV-seronegative. The CDR3 reads CASSEVVTSGNYEQYF. CDR3 nucleotide sequence: TGTGCCAGCAGTGAAGTGGTGACTAGCGGGAACTACGAGCAGTACTTC.